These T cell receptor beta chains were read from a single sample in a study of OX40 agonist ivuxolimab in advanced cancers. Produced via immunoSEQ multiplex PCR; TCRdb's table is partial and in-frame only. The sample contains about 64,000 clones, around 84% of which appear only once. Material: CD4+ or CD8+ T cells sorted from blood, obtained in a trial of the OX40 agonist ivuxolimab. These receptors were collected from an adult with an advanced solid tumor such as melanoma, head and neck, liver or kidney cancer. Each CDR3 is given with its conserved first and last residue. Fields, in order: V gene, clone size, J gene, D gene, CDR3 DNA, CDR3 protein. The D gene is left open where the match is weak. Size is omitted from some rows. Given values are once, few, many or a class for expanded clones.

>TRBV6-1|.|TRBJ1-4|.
TGTGCCAGCAGTGAAAGTGGAAGCGGACGAGGAAAACTGTTTTTT
CASSESGSGRGKLFF
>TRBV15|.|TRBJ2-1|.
TGTGCCACCAGCAGAGGTGGCAGGGCCAATGAGCAGTTCTTC
CATSRGGRANEQFF
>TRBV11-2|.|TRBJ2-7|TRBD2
TGTGCCAGCAGCTTAGAGGATCTAGCGGGAGTAGAGCAGTACTTC
CASSLEDLAGVEQYF
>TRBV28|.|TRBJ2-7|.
TGTGCCAGCCAGGATTCCCTCGAGCAGTACTTC
CASQDSLEQYF
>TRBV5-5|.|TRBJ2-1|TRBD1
TGTGCCAGCAGTCCGCTACAGGGGGTAAGGAATGAGCAGTTCTTC
CASSPLQGVRNEQFF
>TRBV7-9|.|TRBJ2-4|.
TGTGCCAGCAGCTTAGAAGCGGGAGCCAAAAACATTCAGTACTTC
CASSLEAGAKNIQYF
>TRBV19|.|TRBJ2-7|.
TGTGCCAGTAGTATGTACGGAGGCTCCTACGAGCAGTACTTC
CASSMYGGSYEQYF
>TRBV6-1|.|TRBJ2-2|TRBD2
TGTGCCAGCGGGAGGGACACCGGGGAGCTGTTTTTT
CASGRDTGELFF
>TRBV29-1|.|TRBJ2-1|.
TGCAGCGTAGATCTTACGGGGTGGATCGACAATGAGCAGTTCTTC
CSVDLTGWIDNEQFF
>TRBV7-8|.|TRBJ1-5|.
TGTGCCAGCAGCTTAGCCAGGGTGTACAATCAGCCCCAGCATTTT
CASSLARVYNQPQHF
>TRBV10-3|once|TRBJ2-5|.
TGTGCCATCAGTGAGTCAGGTGGGGGGACAGAGACCCAGTACTTC
CAISESGGGTETQYF
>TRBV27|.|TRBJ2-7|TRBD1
TGTGCCAGCAGTAGACAGGGGGCATACGAGCAGTACTTC
CASSRQGAYEQYF
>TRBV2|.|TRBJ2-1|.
TGTGCCAGCAGTGAAGCGCTTCGGCATTACAATGAGCAGTTCTTC
CASSEALRHYNEQFF
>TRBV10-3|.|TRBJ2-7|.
TGTGCCATCAGTGAGTTTATGGGGGATTCCTACGAGCAGTACTTC
CAISEFMGDSYEQYF
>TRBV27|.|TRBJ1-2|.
TGTGCCAGCAGTTTGGGATTTTCAGGGGCCTTCTATGGCTACACCTTC
CASSLGFSGAFYGYTF
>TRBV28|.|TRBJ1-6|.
TGTGCCAGCAGTTTATACAACAGGAGAGAACTTAATTCACCCCTCCACTTT
CASSLYNRRELNSPLHF
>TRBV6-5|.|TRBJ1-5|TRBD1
TGTGCCAGCAGAAGACAGGGTGATCAGCCCCAGCATTTT
CASRRQGDQPQHF
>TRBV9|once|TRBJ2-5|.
TGTGCCAGCAGCGTAGATTACGGGGGGCGAAGTGAGACCCAGTACTTC
CASSVDYGGRSETQYF
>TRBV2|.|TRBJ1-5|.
TGTGCCAGCAGGGGAATGAGCAATCAGCCCCAGCATTTT
CASRGMSNQPQHF
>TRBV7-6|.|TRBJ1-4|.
TGTGCCAGCAGCTTCCGGGCCCAGAATGAAAAACTGTTTTTT
CASSFRAQNEKLFF
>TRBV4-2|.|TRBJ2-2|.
TGTGCCATTAGCGGAATCTCGGGGACCGGGGAGCTGTTTTTT
CAISGISGTGELFF
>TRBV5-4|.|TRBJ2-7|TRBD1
TGTGCCAGCAGCACGGGCGGCCAGGGACAGGGATCCGAGCAGTACTTC
CASSTGGQGQGSEQYF
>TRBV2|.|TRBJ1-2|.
TGCGCCAGCAGTTCCGACGGGAAAAACTATGGCTACACCTTC
CASSSDGKNYGYTF
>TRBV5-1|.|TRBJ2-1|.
TGCGCCAGCAAAGAAGGACAACTAGTCAATGAGCAGTTCTTC
CASKEGQLVNEQFF
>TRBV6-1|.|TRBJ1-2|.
TGTGCCAGCACCTCTCCGGGTAAAGTCTATGGCTACACCTTC
CASTSPGKVYGYTF
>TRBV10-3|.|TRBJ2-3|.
TGTGCCATCAGTGAACGACCGGAAGATACGCAGTATTTT
CAISERPEDTQYF
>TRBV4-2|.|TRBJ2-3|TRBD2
TGTGCCAGCAGCCAAAGGGCGGGGGGTCGAGATACGCAGTATTTT
CASSQRAGGRDTQYF
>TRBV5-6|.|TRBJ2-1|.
TGTGCCAGCAGCTTGAGACTAGTCACCCTTTCCTACAATGAGCAGTTCTTC
CASSLRLVTLSYNEQFF
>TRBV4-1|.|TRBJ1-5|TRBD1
TGCGCCAGCAGCCAAGACGACAGGGCTGAACAGCCCCAGCATTTT
CASSQDDRAEQPQHF
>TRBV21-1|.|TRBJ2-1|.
TGTGCCAGCAGCAAAGAGGCGGGGTGGACCTACAATGAGCAGTTCTTC
CASSKEAGWTYNEQFF
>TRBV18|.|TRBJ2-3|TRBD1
TGTGCCAGCTCACCACCGAGGACAGGGAGCACAGATACGCAGTATTTT
CASSPPRTGSTDTQYF
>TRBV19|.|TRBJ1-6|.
TGTGCCATTAAGACAGCCTATAATTCACCCCTCCACTTT
CAIKTAYNSPLHF
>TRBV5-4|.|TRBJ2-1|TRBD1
TGTGCCAGCAGCACCTACAGGGGAAAGGGATACAATGAGCAGTTCTTC
CASSTYRGKGYNEQFF
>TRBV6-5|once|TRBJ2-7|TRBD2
TGTGCCAGCAGTAAGGCGGGAGCGACCTACGAGCAGTACTTC
CASSKAGATYEQYF
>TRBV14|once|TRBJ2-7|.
TGTGCCAGCAGCCAATCCCGACAGAGCGAGCAGTACTTC
CASSQSRQSEQYF
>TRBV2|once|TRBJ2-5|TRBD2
TGTGCCAGCAAAACTAGGCCTAGCGGGGGTGGAGAGACCCAGTACTTC
CASKTRPSGGGETQYF
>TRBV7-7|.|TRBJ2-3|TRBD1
TGTGCTAGCAGCTCAGGACAGGGGGTAGATACGCAGTATTTT
CASSSGQGVDTQYF
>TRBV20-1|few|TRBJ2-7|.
TGCAGTGTCTCAGTTTCCTACGAGCAGTACTTC
CSVSVSYEQYF
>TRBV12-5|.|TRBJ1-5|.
TGTGCTAGTGGTCATAGCAATCAGCCCCAGCATTTT
CASGHSNQPQHF
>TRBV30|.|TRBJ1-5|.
TGTGCCTGGAGTGTCGGGGGAAAGGGTCAGCCCCAGCATTTT
CAWSVGGKGQPQHF
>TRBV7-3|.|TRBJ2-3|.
TGTGCCAGCAGCTTTAAATTCGGTTCAGACCTCACAGATACGCAGTATTTT
CASSFKFGSDLTDTQYF
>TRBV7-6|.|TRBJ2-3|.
TGTGCCAGCAGCTTAGGCCAGTTGGGTACGCAGTATTTT
CASSLGQLGTQYF
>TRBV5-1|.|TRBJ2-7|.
TGCGCCAGCAGCTTGAGTGGTAGCAGCTACGAGCAGTACTTC
CASSLSGSSYEQYF
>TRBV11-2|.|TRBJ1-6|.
TGTGCCAGCGGCAAGGGGGGTATTAATTCACCCCTCCACTTT
CASGKGGINSPLHF
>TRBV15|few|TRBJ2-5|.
TGTGCCACCAGCCGCGGATCAAAAGAGACCCAGTACTTC
CATSRGSKETQYF
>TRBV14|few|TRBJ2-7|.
TGTGCCAGCAGCCCAAGGCTGATAGGGGCCGAGCAGTACTTC
CASSPRLIGAEQYF
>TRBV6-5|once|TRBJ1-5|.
TGTGCCAGCAGCGGACGGTTCAATCAGCCCCAGCATTTT
CASSGRFNQPQHF
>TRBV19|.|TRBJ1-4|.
TGTGCCAGTAGTATAGGACCAGGTGAAAAACTGTTTTTT
CASSIGPGEKLFF
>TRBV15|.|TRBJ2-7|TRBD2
TGTGCCACCAGCAGAGATTTTGCGGGAGGGCCCTACGAGCAGTACTTC
CATSRDFAGGPYEQYF
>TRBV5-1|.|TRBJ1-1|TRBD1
TGCGCCAGCAGCACTTCGACAGGGTCGGGCACTGAAGCTTTCTTT
CASSTSTGSGTEAFF
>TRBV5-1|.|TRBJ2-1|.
TGCGCCAGCAGCTTCGGGGGCCAGGCTGAGCAGTTCTTC
CASSFGGQAEQFF
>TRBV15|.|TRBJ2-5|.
TGTGCCACCAGCAGAGATTTGGAGACCCAGTACTTC
CATSRDLETQYF
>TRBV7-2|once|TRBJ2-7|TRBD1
TGTGCCAGCAGCTTAATTCGGGACAGGGTCCACGAGCAGTACTTC
CASSLIRDRVHEQYF